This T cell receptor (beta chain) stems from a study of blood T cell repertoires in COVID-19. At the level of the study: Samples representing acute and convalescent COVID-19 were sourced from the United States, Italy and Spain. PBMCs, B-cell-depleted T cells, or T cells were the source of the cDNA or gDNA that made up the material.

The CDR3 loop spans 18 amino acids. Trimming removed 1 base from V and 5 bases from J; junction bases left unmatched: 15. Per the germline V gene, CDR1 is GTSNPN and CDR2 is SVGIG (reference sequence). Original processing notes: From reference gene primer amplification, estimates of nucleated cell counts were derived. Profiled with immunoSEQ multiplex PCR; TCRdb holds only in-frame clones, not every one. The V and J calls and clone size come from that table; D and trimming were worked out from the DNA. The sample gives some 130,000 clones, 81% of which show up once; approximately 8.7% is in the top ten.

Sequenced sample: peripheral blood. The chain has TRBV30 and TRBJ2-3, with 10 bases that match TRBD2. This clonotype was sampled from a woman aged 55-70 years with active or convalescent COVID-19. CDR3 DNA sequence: TGTGCCTGGAGTGGGGATTCTAGCGGGAGTGTTGGTAGAGATACGCAGTATTTT. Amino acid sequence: CAWSGDSSGSVGRDTQYF.